The 32 T cell receptor beta chains below come from one sample, sequenced in a study of blood T cell repertoires in COVID-19. Sequencing was performed with immunoSEQ multiplex PCR; in TCRdb, only in-frame clones are kept and a portion is missing. In the table there are 200,000 to 250,000 clones, 85% of which are singletons. The sample taken for sequencing was PBMCs or T cells enriched from blood (not recorded which). These receptors were collected from a man between 35 and 55 years old who had recovered from COVID-19.

In this sample, this clone turned up a few times. The rearrangement links TRBV29-1 to TRBJ1-3; D is perhaps TRBD1 (6 bases). The CDR3 has 12 amino acids. Trimming took off 6 bases at V and 2 bases at J, with 8 bases between the two ends. Germline CDR1 SQVTM, CDR2 ANQGSEA. The CDR3 nucleotides read TGCAGCGTGGGACACCCTGGAAACACCATATATTTT. It encodes CSVGHPGNTIYF.

V is TRBV7-6 and J is TRBJ2-5; possible D gene TRBD1, 6 bases. Germline CDR1 is SGHVS and CDR2 is FNYEAQ. Trimming pared 4 bases from V and 5 bases from J, leaving 17 bases between. The CDR3 has 15 amino acids. CDR3 sequence (DNA): TGTGCCAGCAGCTCAAACATCGCAACAGGGGAGACCCAGTACTTC. As protein: CASSSNIATGETQYF.

The rearrangement joins TRBV10-1 to TRBJ1-2; D call uncertain. The CDR3 covers 15 residues. Trimming cost V 0 bases and J 0 bases, with 8 bases left between them. CDR1 WNHNN and CDR2 SYGVQD come from the germline V gene (reference sequence). The CDR3 DNA reads as TGCGCCAGCAGTGAGTCGAGAACGGCTAACTATGGCTACACCTTC. It encodes CASSESRTANYGYTF.

The chain recombines TRBV19 with TRBJ2-1, with 8 nucleotides matching TRBD2. Germline CDR1 and CDR2: LNHDA and SQIVND (reference sequence). Germline trimming cut 0 bases from V and 8 bases from J; bases unmatched to any gene: 6. The CDR3 spans 15 residues. The CDR3 loop is CASSIDGLARDEQFF. CDR3 coding DNA: TGTGCCAGTAGTATAGACGGACTAGCTCGGGATGAGCAGTTCTTC.

The table lists this clone with a count of one. The CDR3 DNA reads TGTGCCAGCAGCTTAGCCCAGGGACAGGGTACTGGGGCCAACGTCCTGACTTTC. It codes for CASSLAQGQGTGANVLTF. The rearrangement joins TRBV7-8 to TRBJ2-6, with 9 bases that match TRBD1. The CDR3 sequence is 18 residues long. With V trimmed by 0 bases and J by 2 bases, 5 bases remained unmatched. Germline V CDR1 and CDR2: SGHVS, FQNEAQ.

CDR3 coding DNA: TGTGCCAGCAGTTCGGGACTAGCGGGAGGGATAAATACAGATACGCAGTATTTT. Its protein product is CASSSGLAGGINTDTQYF. The chain carries TRBV27 and TRBJ2-3; 16 nucleotides align to TRBD2. Germline V gene sequence: CDR1 MNHEY, CDR2 SMNVEV (reference sequence). There are 18 residues in the CDR3. J gave up 3 bases and V 4 bases, and 7 bases lay outside the gene matches.

This chain joins TRBV10-3 and TRBJ2-1, with 11 bases identical to TRBD1. The CDR3 runs to 15 residues. Per the germline V gene, CDR1 is ENHRY and CDR2 is SYGVKD. Trimming removed 5 bases from V and 7 bases from J; junction bases left unmatched: 7. The CDR3 reads CAISTAGTGGNEQFF. The CDR3 DNA reads TGTGCCATCAGTACCGCCGGGACAGGGGGGAATGAGCAGTTCTTC.

Only a few counts were recorded for this clone. The chain has TRBV27 and TRBJ2-2; D is possibly TRBD2 (6 bases). Germline CDR1 reads MNHEY; CDR2 reads SMNVEV (reference sequence). V was shortened by 6 bases and J by 3 bases, with 14 bases between the two germline ends. The CDR3 covers 15 residues. CDR3 in amino acids: CASSTAWGDTGELFF. The CDR3 coding sequence is TGTGCCAGCAGCACAGCGTGGGGGGACACCGGGGAGCTGTTTTTT.

This clone appeared a few times. This CDR3 is also generated by other DNA sequences in the sample. This rearrangement joins TRBV6-2 or TRBV6-3 to TRBJ2-1; the D is unclear. From germline, CDR1 is MNHEY and CDR2 SVGEGT. CDR3 size: 11 residues. V lost 6 bases, J lost 4 bases, and 4 bases lay in between. DNA of the CDR3: TGTGCCAGCAGCCTATACAATGAGCAGTTCTTC. Amino acid sequence: CASSLYNEQFF.

The chain carries TRBV3-1 (or the pseudogene TRBV3-2) and TRBJ1-1; the match to TRBD1 covers 9 bases. Germline V CDR1 and CDR2: LGHDT, YNNKEL (reference sequence). With 5 bases clipped from V and 0 bases from J, the junction kept 10 bases outside the gene matches. The CDR3 runs to 17 residues. CDR3 sequence: CASSVGTGTYMNTEAFF. The CDR3 nucleotides read TGTGCCAGCAGCGTCGGGACAGGGACTTATATGAACACTGAAGCTTTCTTT.

J is TRBJ1-1 and V is TRBV12-5; a possible D gene is TRBD1 (6 bases). V lost 0 bases, J lost 4 bases, and 15 bases lay in between. The CDR3 covers 16 residues. Germline CDR1 and CDR2: LGHNT and FRNRAP. CDR3 amino acids: CASGLVSTGMSTEAFF. CDR3 bases: TGTGCTAGTGGTTTGGTCTCTACAGGGATGTCCACTGAAGCTTTCTTT.

The J gene is TRBJ2-5, the V gene TRBV12-3 or TRBV12-4; D possibly corresponds to TRBD1 (7 bases). Judging by the DNA end, TRBJ2-7 fits better; the J call may be wrong. The CDR3 spans 12 residues. DNA of the CDR3: TGTGCCAGCAGCCAGGGGGGCTACGAGCAGTACTTC. Translation: CASSQGGYEQYF.

The gene calls are TRBV14 and TRBJ1-1, with 11 nucleotides matching TRBD1. The germline V gene encodes CDR1 SGHDN and CDR2 FVKESK. The trim removed 4 bases at V and 1 base at J, leaving 8 bases unmatched. This CDR3 has 17 residues. The CDR3 spells CASSLWTGGGRNTEAFF. The DNA for the CDR3 is TGTGCCAGCAGCCTATGGACAGGGGGCGGACGGAACACTGAAGCTTTCTTT.

The chain recombines TRBV28 with TRBJ1-2; D remains unclear. The germline gives CDR1 MDHEN, CDR2 SYDVKM. This CDR3 has 13 residues. V was shortened by 7 bases and J by 1 base, with 10 bases between the two germline ends. CDR3 in DNA: TGTGCCAGCAACCTAATCGGTAACTATGGCTACACCTTC. It specifies CASNLIGNYGYTF.

The chain uses TRBV30 and TRBJ2-6; 7 bases are shared with TRBD1. V shed 0 bases, J shed 3 bases, and the junction held 11 bases outside the gene matches. The CDR3 loop spans 18 amino acids. Germline assignment: CDR1 GTSNPN and CDR2 SVGIG (reference sequence). This CDR3 is CAWSVQRGRLGGANVLTF. The CDR3, as DNA: TGTGCCTGGAGTGTACAGAGGGGGCGACTGGGTGGGGCCAACGTCCTGACTTTC.

The chain is built from TRBV28 and TRBJ2-7, with 9 nucleotides matching TRBD2. CDR3 size: 15 residues. The V gene end was trimmed by 10 bases and the J gene end by 6 bases; junction bases not matched to a gene: 16. The V gene's germline CDR1 is MDHEN and CDR2 SYDVKM. The CDR3 protein is CATGKTGGRAGEQYF. CDR3 in DNA: TGTGCCACCGGAAAGACTGGCGGGAGGGCCGGCGAGCAGTACTTC.

This clone was recorded only once. In nucleotides, the CDR3 is TGTGCCAGTAGTATTTTATCGGGAGGCGCGGAGCAGTTCTTC. This gives the protein CASSILSGGAEQFF. The rearrangement uses TRBV19 and TRBJ2-1, with TRBD2 matching over 7 bases. The germline CDR1 and CDR2 sequences are LNHDA and SQIVND (reference sequence). The length of the CDR3 is 14 residues. Germline trimming cut 3 bases from V and 10 bases from J; bases unmatched to any gene: 9.

This clone has only one observation. This chain connects TRBV2 to TRBJ2-2; 10 bases fit TRBD2. The germline V gene encodes CDR1 SNHLY and CDR2 FYNNEI. The junction had 4 bases not matched to a gene; V was cut back by 10 bases and J by 2 bases. The CDR3 covers 14 residues. CDR3 protein: CATRLAGNTGELFF. CDR3 sequence (DNA): TGTGCCACCAGACTAGCGGGCAACACCGGGGAGCTGTTTTTT.

The J gene is TRBJ2-7, the V gene TRBV4-1; D might be TRBD2 (5 bases). Germline V gives CDR1 MGHRA, CDR2 YSYEKL. The CDR3 is 17 residues long. V gave up 4 bases and J gave up 6 bases, with 25 bases separating them. DNA for the CDR3: TGCGCCAGCAGCCCACGGCCTGTCGGTCAGCGGCCTTCCGAGCAGTACTTC. The encoded protein is CASSPRPVGQRPSEQYF.

A word on this clone: A much bigger clone sits one base away, suggesting this may be a read error. This chain links TRBV7-2 with TRBJ2-1, with 9 bases identical to TRBD2. The V and J ends lost 5 bases and 0 bases, in that order; junction bases with no gene match: 2. CDR1 and CDR2 from the germline V gene are SGHTA and FQGNSA. This CDR3 is built from 15 residues. DNA of the CDR3: TGTGCCAGCAGCGTTAGCGGGAGCTCCTACAATGAGCAGTTCTTC. Protein product: CASSVSGSSYNEQFF.

J is TRBJ2-7 and V is TRBV29-1; 8 bases are shared with TRBD1. With 7 bases clipped from V and 0 bases from J, the junction kept 2 bases outside the gene matches. In germline, CDR1 is SQVTM, CDR2 ANQGSEA. The CDR3 length is 12 residues. CDR3 in amino acids: CSAQGVSYEQYF. The CDR3 DNA sequence: TGCAGCGCACAGGGGGTCTCCTACGAGCAGTACTTC.

This chain joins TRBV2 and TRBJ1-5, with 7 bases matching TRBD1. Trimming removed 3 bases from V and 4 bases from J; junction bases left unmatched: 6. Germline values: CDR1 SNHLY, CDR2 FYNNEI. This CDR3 comprises 15 residues. CDR3 coding DNA: TGTGCCAGCAGTGAGTGGGGGGACAGAAATCAGCCCCAGCATTTT. This encodes CASSEWGDRNQPQHF.

This clone has a single count. V and J are TRBV29-1 and TRBJ2-5; 9 positions match TRBD2. Germline lookup yields CDR1 SQVTM and CDR2 ANQGSEA. This CDR3 contains 15 residues. V dropped 3 bases and J dropped 1; count of bases not matched to a gene: 6. This CDR3 reads CSVDGAGGVQETQYF. The CDR3 DNA is TGCAGCGTTGACGGGGCGGGAGGGGTCCAAGAGACCCAGTACTTC.

This chain uses TRBV11-3 with TRBJ2-1; TRBD2 matches 9 bases. After removal of 4 bases from V and 0 bases from J, the junction contained 4 bases not matched to a gene. The CDR3 runs to 16 residues. The germline gives CDR1 SGHNT, CDR2 YENEEA. CDR3 nucleotides: TGTGCCAGCAGCTCCAGCGGGAGGAGCTCCTACAATGAGCAGTTCTTC. It codes for CASSSSGRSSYNEQFF.

The J gene is TRBJ1-5, the V gene TRBV30; D uncertain. This CDR3 is built from 14 residues. CDR1 is GTSNPN and CDR2 is SVGIG in the germline V gene (reference sequence). V was pared by 0 bases and J by 0 bases, with 6 bases between. CDR3 amino acids: CAWSVTVSNQPQHF. In DNA, the CDR3 is TGTGCCTGGAGTGTAACGGTTAGCAATCAGCCCCAGCATTTT.

This clone came up a few times. This sample includes further DNA sequences coding for the same CDR3. V is TRBV29-1 and J is TRBJ1-1; no clear D gene. This CDR3 contains 12 residues. Looked up from germline, CDR1 is SQVTM and CDR2 is ANQGSEA. Trimming left V 4 bases short and J 5 bases short, with 11 bases between. The CDR3 bases are TGCAGCGTTGCCGGCGGAGGGACTGAAGCTTTCTTT. Its protein is CSVAGGGTEAFF.

This chain joins TRBV6-5 and TRBJ2-7; TRBD1 matches at 11 bases. V lost 6 bases and J lost 6; bases outside the gene matches: 7. In germline, CDR1 is MNHEY, CDR2 SVGAGI. The CDR3 consists of 14 residues. The CDR3 bases are TGTGCCAGCAGGCCGGGACAGGGGGTAGGCGAGCAGTACTTC. Translation gives CASRPGQGVGEQYF.

The chain carries TRBV6-2 or TRBV6-3 and TRBJ2-7, with D maybe TRBD1 (5 bases). Germline CDR1 is MNHEY and CDR2 is SVGEGT. This CDR3 comprises 14 residues. The V and J ends lost 6 bases and 6 bases respectively, with 18 bases between them. CDR3 nucleotide sequence: TGTGCCAGCAGCCATGGGATCACAGGTTCCGAGCAGTACTTC. Translating gives CASSHGITGSEQYF.

The rearrangement links TRBV28 to TRBJ2-7; 9 bases agree with TRBD2. CDR3 length: 14 residues. CDR1 and CDR2 from the germline V gene are MDHEN and SYDVKM. The V gene end was trimmed by 6 bases and the J gene end by 3 bases; junction bases not matched to a gene: 6. CDR3 protein: CASRAGGGHYEQYF. The DNA for the CDR3 is TGTGCCAGCAGGGCGGGAGGGGGGCACTACGAGCAGTACTTC.

V gene TRBV27 combines with J gene TRBJ2-3, with TRBD1 identical over 9 bases. The CDR3 runs 16 residues. Unmatched junction bases numbered 6, after V lost 4 bases and J lost 1 base. Germline lookup yields CDR1 MNHEY and CDR2 SMNVEV (reference sequence). CDR3 sequence: CASSYVRTGGTDTQYF. In nucleotides, the CDR3 is TGTGCCAGCAGTTATGTCCGGACAGGGGGCACAGATACGCAGTATTTT.

The V gene is TRBV7-8, the J gene TRBJ2-7, with 7 nucleotides matching TRBD2. Germline CDR1 and CDR2: SGHVS and FQNEAQ. J lost 7 bases, V lost 1 base, and 10 bases had no gene match. The CDR3 has 15 residues. The CDR3 coding sequence is TGTGCCAGCAGCTTAGGAGGCGGGGGACGGGAGGAGCAGTACTTC. Translating gives CASSLGGGGREEQYF.

The chain combines TRBV28 with TRBJ1-2; a weak D match, TRBD1 (6 bases). The CDR3 covers 11 residues. V lost 8 bases to trimming and J lost 4 bases, with 8 bases between them. Germline V CDR1 and CDR2: MDHEN, SYDVKM. The chain's CDR3 is CASGQFYGYTF. CDR3 sequence (DNA): TGTGCCAGCGGACAGTTCTATGGCTACACCTTC.